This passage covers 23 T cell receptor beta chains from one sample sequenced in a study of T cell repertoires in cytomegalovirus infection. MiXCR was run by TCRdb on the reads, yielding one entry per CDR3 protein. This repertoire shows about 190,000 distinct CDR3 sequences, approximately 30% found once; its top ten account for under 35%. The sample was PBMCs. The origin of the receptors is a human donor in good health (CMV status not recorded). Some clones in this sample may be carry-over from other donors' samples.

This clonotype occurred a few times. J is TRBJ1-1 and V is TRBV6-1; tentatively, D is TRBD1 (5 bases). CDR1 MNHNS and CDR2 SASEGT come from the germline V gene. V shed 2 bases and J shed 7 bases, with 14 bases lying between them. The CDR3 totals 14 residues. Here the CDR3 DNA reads TGTGCCAGCAGTGAATTAGCCTCTGGGGGTGAAGCTTTCTTT. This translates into CASSELASGGEAFF.

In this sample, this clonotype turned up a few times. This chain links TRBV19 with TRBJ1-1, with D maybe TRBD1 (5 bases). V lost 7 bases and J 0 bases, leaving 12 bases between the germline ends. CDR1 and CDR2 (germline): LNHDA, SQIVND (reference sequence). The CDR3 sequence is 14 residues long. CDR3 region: CASTDRAMNTEAFF. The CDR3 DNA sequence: TGTGCCAGTACCGACAGAGCAATGAACACTGAAGCTTTCTTT.

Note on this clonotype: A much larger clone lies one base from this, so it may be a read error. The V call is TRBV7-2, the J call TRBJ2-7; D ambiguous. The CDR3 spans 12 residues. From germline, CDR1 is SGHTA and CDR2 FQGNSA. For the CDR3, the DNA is TGTGCCGGCAGCTTGCGTCCCTACGAGCAGTACTTC. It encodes CAGSLRPYEQYF.

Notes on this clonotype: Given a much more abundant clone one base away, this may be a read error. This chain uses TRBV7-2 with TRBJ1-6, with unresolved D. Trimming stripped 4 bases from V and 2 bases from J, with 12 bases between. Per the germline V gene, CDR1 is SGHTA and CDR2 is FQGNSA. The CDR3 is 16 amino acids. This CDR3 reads CASSSPVGTYNSPLHF. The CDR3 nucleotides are TGTGCCAGCAGCTCCCCAGTGGGTACCTATAATTCACCCCTCCACTTT.

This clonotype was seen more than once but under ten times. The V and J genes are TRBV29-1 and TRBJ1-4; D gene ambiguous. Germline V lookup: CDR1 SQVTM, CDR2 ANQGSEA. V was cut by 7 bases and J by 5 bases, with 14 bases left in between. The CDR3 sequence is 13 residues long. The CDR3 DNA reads TGCAGCGCTACCTCCCTGTTGAATGAAAAACTGTTTTTT. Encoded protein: CSATSLLNEKLFF.

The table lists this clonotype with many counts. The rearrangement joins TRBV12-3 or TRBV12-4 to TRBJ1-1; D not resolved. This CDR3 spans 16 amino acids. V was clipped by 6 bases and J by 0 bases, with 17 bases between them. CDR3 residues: CASSSKVGVLNTEAFF. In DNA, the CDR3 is TGTGCCAGCAGCTCGAAGGTCGGGGTCCTGAACACTGAAGCTTTCTTT.

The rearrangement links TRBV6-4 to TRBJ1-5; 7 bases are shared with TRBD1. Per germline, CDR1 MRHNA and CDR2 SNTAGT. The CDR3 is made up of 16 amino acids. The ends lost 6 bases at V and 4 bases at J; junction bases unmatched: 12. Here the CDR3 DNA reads TGTGCCAGCAGAGCCGAGCGACAGGGATTGAATCAGCCCCAGCATTTT. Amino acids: CASRAERQGLNQPQHF.

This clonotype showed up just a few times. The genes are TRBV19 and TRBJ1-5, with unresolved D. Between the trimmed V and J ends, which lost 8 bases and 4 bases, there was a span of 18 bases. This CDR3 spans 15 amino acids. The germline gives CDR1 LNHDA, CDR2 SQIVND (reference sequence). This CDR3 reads CASRIGVEGNQPQHF. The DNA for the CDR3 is TGTGCCAGTCGAATCGGAGTGGAGGGTAATCAGCCCCAGCATTTT.

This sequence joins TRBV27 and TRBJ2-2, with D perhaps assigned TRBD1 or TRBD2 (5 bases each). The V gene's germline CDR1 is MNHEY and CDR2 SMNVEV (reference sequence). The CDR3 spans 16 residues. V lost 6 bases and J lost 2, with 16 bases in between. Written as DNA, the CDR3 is TGTGCCAGCAGAAAACGACGGGACGACAACACCGGGGAGCTGTTTTTT. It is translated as CASRKRRDDNTGELFF.

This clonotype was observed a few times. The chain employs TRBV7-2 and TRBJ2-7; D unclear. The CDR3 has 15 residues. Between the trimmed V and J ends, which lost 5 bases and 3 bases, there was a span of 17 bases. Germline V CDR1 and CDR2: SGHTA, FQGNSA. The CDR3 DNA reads TGTGCCAGCAGCCTACATCTGGCAGGATTCTACGAGCAGTACTTC. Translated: CASSLHLAGFYEQYF. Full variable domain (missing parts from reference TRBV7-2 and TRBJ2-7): GAGVSQSPSNKVTEKGKDVELRCDPISGHTALYWYRQSLGQGLEFLIYFQGNSAPDKSGLPSDRFSAERTGGSVSTLTIQRTQQEDSAVYLCASSLHLAGFYEQYFGPGTRLTVT.

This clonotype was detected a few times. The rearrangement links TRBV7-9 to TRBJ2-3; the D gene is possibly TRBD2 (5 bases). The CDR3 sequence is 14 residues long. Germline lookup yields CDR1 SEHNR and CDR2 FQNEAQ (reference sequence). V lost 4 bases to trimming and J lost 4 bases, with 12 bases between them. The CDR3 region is CASSSPGGADTQYF. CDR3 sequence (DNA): TGTGCCAGCAGCTCCCCCGGAGGCGCAGATACGCAGTATTTT.

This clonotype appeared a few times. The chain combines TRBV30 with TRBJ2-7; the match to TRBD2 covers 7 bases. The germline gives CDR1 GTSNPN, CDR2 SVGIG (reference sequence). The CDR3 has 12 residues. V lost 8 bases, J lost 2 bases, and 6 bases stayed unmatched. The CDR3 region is CAGGDGPYEQYF. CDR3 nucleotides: TGTGCCGGGGGGGACGGACCCTACGAGCAGTACTTC.

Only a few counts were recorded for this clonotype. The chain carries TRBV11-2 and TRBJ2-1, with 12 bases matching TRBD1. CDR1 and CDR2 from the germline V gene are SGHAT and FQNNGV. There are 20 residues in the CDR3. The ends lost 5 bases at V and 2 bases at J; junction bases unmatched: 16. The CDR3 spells CASSARPGTGGQGTYNEQFF. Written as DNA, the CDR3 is TGTGCCAGCAGCGCCCGTCCCGGGACAGGGGGCCAAGGGACCTACAATGAGCAGTTCTTC. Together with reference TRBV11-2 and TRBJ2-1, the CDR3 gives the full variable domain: EAGVAQSPRYKIIEKRQSVAFWCNPISGHATLYWYQQILGQGPKLLIQFQNNGVVDDSQLPKDRFSAERLKGVDSTLKIQPAKLEDSAVYLCASSARPGTGGQGTYNEQFFGPGTRLTVL.

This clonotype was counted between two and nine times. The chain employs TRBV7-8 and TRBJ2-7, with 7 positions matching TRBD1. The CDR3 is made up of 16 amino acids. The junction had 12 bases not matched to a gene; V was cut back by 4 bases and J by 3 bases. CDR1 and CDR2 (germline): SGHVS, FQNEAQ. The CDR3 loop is CASSSRTGTEDYEQYF. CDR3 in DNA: TGTGCCAGCAGCTCCCGAACCGGGACAGAAGACTACGAGCAGTACTTC.

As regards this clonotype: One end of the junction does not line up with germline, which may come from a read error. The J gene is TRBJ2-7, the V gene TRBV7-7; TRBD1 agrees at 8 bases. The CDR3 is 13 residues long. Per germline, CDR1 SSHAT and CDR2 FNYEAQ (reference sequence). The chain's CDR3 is CASSKDRVAEQYF. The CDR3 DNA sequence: TGTGCTAGCAGCAAGGACAGGGTTGCCGAGCAGTACTTC.

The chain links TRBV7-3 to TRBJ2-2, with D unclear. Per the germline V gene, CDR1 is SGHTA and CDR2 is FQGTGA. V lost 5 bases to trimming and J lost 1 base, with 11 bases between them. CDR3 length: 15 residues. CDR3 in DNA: TGTGCCAGCAGCCCCGGGCCAGTGAACACCGGGGAGCTGTTTTTT. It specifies CASSPGPVNTGELFF.

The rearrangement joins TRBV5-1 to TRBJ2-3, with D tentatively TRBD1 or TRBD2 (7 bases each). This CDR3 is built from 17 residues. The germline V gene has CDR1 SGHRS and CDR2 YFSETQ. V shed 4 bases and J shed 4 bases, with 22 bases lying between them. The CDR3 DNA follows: TGCGCCAGCAGCCAGGGGGGGACAAAAAGGGATGCAGATACGCAGTATTTT. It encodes CASSQGGTKRDADTQYF.

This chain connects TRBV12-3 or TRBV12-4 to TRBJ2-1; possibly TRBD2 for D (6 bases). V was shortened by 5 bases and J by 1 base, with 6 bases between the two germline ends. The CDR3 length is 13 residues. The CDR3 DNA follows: TGTGCCAGCAGTCGGGGGTCCTACAATGAGCAGTTCTTC. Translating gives CASSRGSYNEQFF.

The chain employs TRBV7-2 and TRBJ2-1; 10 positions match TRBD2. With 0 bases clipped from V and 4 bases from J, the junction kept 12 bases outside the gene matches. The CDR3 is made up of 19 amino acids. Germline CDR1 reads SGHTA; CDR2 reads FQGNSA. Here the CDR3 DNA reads TGTGCCAGCAGCTTAGCGGGGGCCGAGCGGGGGGGCTTATACAATGAGCAGTTCTTC. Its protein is CASSLAGAERGGLYNEQFF.

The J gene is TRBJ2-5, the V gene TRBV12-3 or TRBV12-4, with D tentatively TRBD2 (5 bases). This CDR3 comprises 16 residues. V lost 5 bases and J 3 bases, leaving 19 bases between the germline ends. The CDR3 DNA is TGTGCCAGCAGTCGAGGGTTTACAGAAAAAAAAGAGACCCAGTACTTC. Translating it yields CASSRGFTEKKETQYF.

The CDR3 DNA is TGTGCCAGCAGCTTAGACGGTAGCGGGGGTCCCAACTACAATGAGCAGTTCTTC. It specifies CASSLDGSGGPNYNEQFF. V gene TRBV7-9 combines with J gene TRBJ2-1; TRBD2 agrees at 9 bases. J gave up 3 bases and V 1 base, and 10 bases lay outside the gene matches. Per germline, CDR1 SEHNR and CDR2 FQNEAQ (reference sequence). The length of the CDR3 is 18 residues.

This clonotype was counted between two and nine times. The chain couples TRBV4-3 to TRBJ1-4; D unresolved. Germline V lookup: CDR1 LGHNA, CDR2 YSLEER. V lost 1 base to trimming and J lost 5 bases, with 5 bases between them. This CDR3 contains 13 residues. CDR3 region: CASSQALNEKLFF. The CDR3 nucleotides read TGCGCCAGCAGCCAAGCCCTCAATGAAAAACTGTTTTTT.

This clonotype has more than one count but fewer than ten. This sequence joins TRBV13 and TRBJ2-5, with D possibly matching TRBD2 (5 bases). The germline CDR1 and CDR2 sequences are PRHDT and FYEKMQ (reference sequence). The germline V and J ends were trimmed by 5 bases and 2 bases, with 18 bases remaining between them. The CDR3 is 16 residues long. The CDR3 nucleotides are TGTGCCAGCAGCCTGCTGACTGGGAGTCAGCAAGAGACCCAGTACTTC. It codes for CASSLLTGSQQETQYF.